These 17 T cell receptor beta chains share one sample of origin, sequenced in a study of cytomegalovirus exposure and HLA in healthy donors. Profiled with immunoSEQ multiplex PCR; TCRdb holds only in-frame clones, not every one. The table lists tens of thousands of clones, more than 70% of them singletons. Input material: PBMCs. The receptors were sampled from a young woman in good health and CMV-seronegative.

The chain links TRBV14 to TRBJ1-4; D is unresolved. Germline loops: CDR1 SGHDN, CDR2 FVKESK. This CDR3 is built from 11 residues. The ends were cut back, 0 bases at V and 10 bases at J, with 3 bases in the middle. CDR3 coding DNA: TGTGCCAGCAGCCAAGAGCGAAAACTGTTTTTT. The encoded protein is CASSQERKLFF.

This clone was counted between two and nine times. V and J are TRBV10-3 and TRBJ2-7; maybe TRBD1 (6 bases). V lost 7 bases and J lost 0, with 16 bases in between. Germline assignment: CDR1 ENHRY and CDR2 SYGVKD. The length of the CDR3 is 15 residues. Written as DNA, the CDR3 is TGTGCCATCAAAGGCTCTCTGGACAGCTCCTACGAGCAGTACTTC. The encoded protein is CAIKGSLDSSYEQYF.

The CDR3 sequence is CASSRDRGIYEQFF. DNA for the CDR3: TGTGCCAGCAGCCGGGACAGGGGGATTTATGAGCAGTTCTTC. This chain uses TRBV6-6 with TRBJ2-1; 11 bases map to TRBD1. The CDR3 extends over 14 amino acids. Germline V gives CDR1 MNHNY, CDR2 SVGAGI (reference sequence). J lost 8 bases, V lost 6 bases, and 6 bases had no gene match.

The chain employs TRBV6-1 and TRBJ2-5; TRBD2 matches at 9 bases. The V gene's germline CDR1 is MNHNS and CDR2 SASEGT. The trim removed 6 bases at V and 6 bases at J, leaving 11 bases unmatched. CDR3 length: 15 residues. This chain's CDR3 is CASRLTAGGGQTQYF. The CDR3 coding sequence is TGTGCCAGCAGACTAACAGCGGGAGGTGGGCAGACCCAGTACTTC.

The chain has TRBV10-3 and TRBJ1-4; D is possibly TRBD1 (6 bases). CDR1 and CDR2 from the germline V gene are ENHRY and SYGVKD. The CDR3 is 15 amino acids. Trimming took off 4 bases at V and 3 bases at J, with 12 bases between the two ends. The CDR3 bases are TGTGCCATCAGTGTCAACAGGGAACCTAATGAAAAACTGTTTTTT. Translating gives CAISVNREPNEKLFF.

This CDR3 reads CASSQRLGGRDTQYF. Written as DNA, the CDR3 is TGTGCCAGTAGCCAGCGTCTGGGAGGAAGGGATACGCAGTATTTT. This sequence joins TRBV19 and TRBJ2-3; D perhaps matches TRBD2 (6 bases). The CDR3 has 15 residues. CDR1 and CDR2 (germline): LNHDA, SQIVND (reference sequence). V was shortened by 6 bases and J by 6 bases, with 19 bases between the two germline ends.

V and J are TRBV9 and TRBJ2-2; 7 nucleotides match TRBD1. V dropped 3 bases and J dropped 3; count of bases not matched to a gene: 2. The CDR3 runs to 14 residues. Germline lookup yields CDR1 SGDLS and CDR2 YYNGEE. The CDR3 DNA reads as TGTGCCAGCAGCGGGGGACAGTACACCGGGGAGCTGTTTTTT. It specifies CASSGGQYTGELFF.

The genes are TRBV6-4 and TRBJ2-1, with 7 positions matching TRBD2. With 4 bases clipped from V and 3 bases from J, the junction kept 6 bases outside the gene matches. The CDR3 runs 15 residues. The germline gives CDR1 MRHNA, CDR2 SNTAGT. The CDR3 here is CASSAVSSGYNEQFF. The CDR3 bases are TGTGCCAGCAGTGCGGTCTCTAGCGGCTACAATGAGCAGTTCTTC.

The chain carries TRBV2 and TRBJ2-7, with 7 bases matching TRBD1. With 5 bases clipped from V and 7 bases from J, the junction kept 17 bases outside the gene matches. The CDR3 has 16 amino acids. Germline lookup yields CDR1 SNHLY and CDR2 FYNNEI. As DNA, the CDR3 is TGTGCCAGCAGTCCGCGGCCCGGACGAGGGGGCTCAGAGCAGTACTTC. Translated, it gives CASSPRPGRGGSEQYF.

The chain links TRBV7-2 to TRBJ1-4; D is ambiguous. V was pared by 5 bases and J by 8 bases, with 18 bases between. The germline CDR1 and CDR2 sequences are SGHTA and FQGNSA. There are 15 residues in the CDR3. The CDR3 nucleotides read TGTGCCAGCAGCCCCCAGGTCTCTCCGGAAGAAAAACTGTTTTTT. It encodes CASSPQVSPEEKLFF.

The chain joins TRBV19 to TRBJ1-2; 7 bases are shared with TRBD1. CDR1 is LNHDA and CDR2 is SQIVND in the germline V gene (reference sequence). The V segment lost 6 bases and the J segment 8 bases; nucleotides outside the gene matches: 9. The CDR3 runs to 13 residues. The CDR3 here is CASRGQYMRGYTF. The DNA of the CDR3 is TGTGCCAGTAGGGGACAGTATATGCGGGGCTACACCTTC. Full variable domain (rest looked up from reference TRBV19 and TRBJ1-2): DGGITQSPKYLFRKEGQNVTLSCEQNLNHDAMYWYRQDPGQGLRLIYYSQIVNDFQKGDIAEGYSVSREKKESFPLTVTSAQKNPTAFYLCASRGQYMRGYTFGSGTRLTVV.

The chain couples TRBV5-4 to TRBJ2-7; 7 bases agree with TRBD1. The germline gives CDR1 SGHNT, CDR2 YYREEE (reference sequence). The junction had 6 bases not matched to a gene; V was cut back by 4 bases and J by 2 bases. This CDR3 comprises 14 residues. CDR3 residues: CASSPDRTAYEQYF. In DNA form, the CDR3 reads TGTGCCAGCAGCCCGGACAGGACGGCCTACGAGCAGTACTTC.

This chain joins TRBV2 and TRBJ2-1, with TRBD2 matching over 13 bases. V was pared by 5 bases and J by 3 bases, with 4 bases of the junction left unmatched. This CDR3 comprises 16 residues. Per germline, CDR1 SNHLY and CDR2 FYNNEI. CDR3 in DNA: TGTGCCAGCAGTCAGACTAGCGGGGGGATCTACAATGAGCAGTTCTTC. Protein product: CASSQTSGGIYNEQFF.

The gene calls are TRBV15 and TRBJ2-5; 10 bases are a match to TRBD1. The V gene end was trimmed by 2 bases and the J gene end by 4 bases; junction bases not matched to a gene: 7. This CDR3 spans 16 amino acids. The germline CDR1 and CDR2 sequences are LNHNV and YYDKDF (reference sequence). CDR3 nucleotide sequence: TGTGCCACCAGCAGACCATCGACAGGGGGCTTAGAGACCCAGTACTTC. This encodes CATSRPSTGGLETQYF.

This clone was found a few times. CDR3 in amino acids: CASSLATTDRDGWTQYF. The CDR3 nucleotides read TGTGCCAGCAGTTTAGCCACCACCGACAGGGACGGTTGGACCCAGTACTTC. This chain connects TRBV28 to TRBJ2-5; 7 bases fit TRBD1. The length of the CDR3 is 17 residues. The germline CDR1 and CDR2 sequences are MDHEN and SYDVKM. V lost 2 bases, J lost 7 bases, and 16 bases stayed unmatched.

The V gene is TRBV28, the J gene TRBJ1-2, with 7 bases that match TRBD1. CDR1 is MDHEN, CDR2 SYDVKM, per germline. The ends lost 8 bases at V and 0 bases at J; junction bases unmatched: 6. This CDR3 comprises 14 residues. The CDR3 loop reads CASQRDSSNYGYTF. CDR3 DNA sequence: TGTGCCAGCCAACGGGACAGCTCTAACTATGGCTACACCTTC.

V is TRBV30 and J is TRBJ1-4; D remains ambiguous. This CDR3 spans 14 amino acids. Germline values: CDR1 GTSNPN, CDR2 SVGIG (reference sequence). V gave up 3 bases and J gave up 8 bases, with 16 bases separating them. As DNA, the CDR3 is TGTGCCTGGAGGTTGGGAGGACCTCGAGAAAAACTGTTTTTT. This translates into CAWRLGGPREKLFF.